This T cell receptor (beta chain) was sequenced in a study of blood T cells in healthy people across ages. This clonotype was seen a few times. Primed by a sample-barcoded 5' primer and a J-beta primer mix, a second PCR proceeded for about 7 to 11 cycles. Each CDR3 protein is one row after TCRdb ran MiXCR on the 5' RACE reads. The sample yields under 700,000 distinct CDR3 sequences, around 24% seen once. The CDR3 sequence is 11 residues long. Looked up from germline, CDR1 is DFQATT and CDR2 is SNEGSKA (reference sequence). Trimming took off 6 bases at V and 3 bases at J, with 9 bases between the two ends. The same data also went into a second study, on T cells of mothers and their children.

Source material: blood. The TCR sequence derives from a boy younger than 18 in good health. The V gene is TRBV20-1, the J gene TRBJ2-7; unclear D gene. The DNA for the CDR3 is TGCAGTGCCCCGGAAATCTACGAGCAGTACTTC. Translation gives CSAPEIYEQYF.